These T cell receptor beta chains were read from a single sample in a study of cytomegalovirus exposure and HLA in healthy donors. Data came from immunoSEQ multiplex PCR; TCRdb stores just in-frame clones and leaves some out. Of about 120,000 clones listed, 77% were seen once; the top ten hold roughly 5.8%. The source material was PBMCs. These receptors all come from a man aged 18-30 years in good health and CMV-seropositive. Both conserved end residues are part of each CDR3. A D gene is named only where the DNA matches it firmly. A clone size is listed for some rows: how often the clone was seen (once, few, many), or a class if it is expanded.

.	TRBV18	.	TRBJ1-1	TGTGCCAGCTCACCTCCAAATAGGAACACTGAAGCTTTCTTT	CASSPPNRNTEAFF
.	TRBV5-6	TRBD1	TRBJ2-1	TGTGCCAGCAGCTTATATTCCGGGACAGGGGGTTGGAATGAGCAGTTCTTC	CASSLYSGTGGWNEQFF
.	TRBV27	TRBD1	TRBJ2-6	TGTGCCAGCAGTTTATCAGGACAGGCAGATTACTCTGGGGCCAACGGCCTGACTTTC	CASSLSGQADYSGANGLTF
.	TRBV7-9	.	TRBJ2-7	TGTGCCAGCAGCCCAAGAGGGGGCTCCTACGAGCAGTACTTC	CASSPRGGSYEQYF
.	TRBV2	TRBD1	TRBJ2-4	TGTGCCAGCGGGGACAGGGGGCAAAAAAACATTCAGTACTTC	CASGDRGQKNIQYF
.	TRBV4-1	TRBD1	TRBJ1-4	TGCGCCAGCAGCCAGGACTCGAGAGGGGGCTGGGATGAAAAACTGTTTTTT	CASSQDSRGGWDEKLFF
few	TRBV2	.	TRBJ1-5	TGTGCCAGCAGTGTGCGGGGGTCAAGGAATCAGCCCCAGCATTTT	CASSVRGSRNQPQHF
.	TRBV19	TRBD2	TRBJ2-1	TGTGCCAGTACTCCGCGGGAGTCCCACAATGAGCAGTTCTTC	CASTPRESHNEQFF
.	TRBV28	TRBD2	TRBJ2-2	TGTGCCAGCAGTTTAAGTAGCGGGAGGGGCACCGGGGAGCTGTTTTTT	CASSLSSGRGTGELFF
.	TRBV5-1	TRBD2	TRBJ2-1	TGCGCCAGCAGCTCGACCCAAGGGACTAGCTTATACAATGAGCAGTTCTTC	CASSSTQGTSLYNEQFF
.	TRBV4-2	.	TRBJ1-1	TGTGCCAGCAGCCAAAGGCCGGCGGTGAACACTGAAGCTTTCTTT	CASSQRPAVNTEAFF
.	TRBV5-1	TRBD2	TRBJ2-3	TGCGCCAGCAGCTTGGGCGGACTAGCGGGGACAGATACGCAGTATTTT	CASSLGGLAGTDTQYF
few	TRBV6-5	.	TRBJ1-3	TGTGCCAGCAGTTACTCGACTTCTGGCGGAAACACCATATATTTT	CASSYSTSGGNTIYF
few	TRBV25-1	TRBD1	TRBJ1-1	TGTGCCAGCAGTGGAATAGGACAGGGAGAAGCTTTCTTT	CASSGIGQGEAFF
.	TRBV30	.	TRBJ1-5	TGTGCCATGCGGGGGGCTGGCAATCAGCCCCAGCATTTT	CAMRGAGNQPQHF
.	TRBV23-1	TRBD1	TRBJ2-1	TGCGCCAGCAGTCGTCCCACCCGGGACAGGGTCACCAATGAGCAGTTCTTC	CASSRPTRDRVTNEQFF
once	TRBV7-9	TRBD2	TRBJ2-1	TGTGCCAGCAGCCCACTAGCGGGAGACCGGGGTGATGAGCAGTTCTTC	CASSPLAGDRGDEQFF
few	TRBV2	.	TRBJ2-7	TGTGCCAGCAGATGGAGCTACGACTTGAAGTCTGAGCAGTACTTC	CASRWSYDLKSEQYF
.	TRBV5-6	.	TRBJ2-1	TGTGCCAGCAGCGAACAGGATAACAATGAGCAGTTCTTC	CASSEQDNNEQFF
.	TRBV27	.	TRBJ1-6	TGTGCCAGCAGTTTCTTGCAGGGCACCTATAATTCACCCCTCCACTTT	CASSFLQGTYNSPLHF
once	TRBV28	TRBD2	TRBJ2-3	TGTGCCAGCAGTTTGGGGGGGATCGGCACAGATACGCAGTATTTT	CASSLGGIGTDTQYF
.	TRBV19	TRBD1	TRBJ1-5	TGTGCCAGTAGTATAGAAAGGACAGGGGGTATTCAGCCCCAGCATTTT	CASSIERTGGIQPQHF
.	TRBV6-5	.	TRBJ2-3	TGTGCCAGCAGCCCCCAGGGGTACACAGATACGCAGTATTTT	CASSPQGYTDTQYF
.	TRBV30	.	TRBJ1-1	TGTGCCTGGAGAAGGGGTAGCACTGAAGCTTTCTTT	CAWRRGSTEAFF
.	TRBV14	TRBD2	TRBJ2-1	TGTGCCAGCAGTTGGACTAGCGGGATCAATGAGCAGTTCTTC	CASSWTSGINEQFF
.	TRBV7-6	TRBD2	TRBJ2-5	TGTGCCAGCAGCTTACCAGGGACTAAAGAGACCCAGTACTTC	CASSLPGTKETQYF
.	TRBV7-8	.	TRBJ2-7	TGTGCCAGCAGCTCCGGGACATACGAGCAGTACTTC	CASSSGTYEQYF
.	TRBV21-1	.	TRBJ1-1	TGTGCCAGCACCTCGACAGGGGTCGCTTTCTTT	CASTSTGVAFF
.	TRBV9	TRBD2	TRBJ2-7	TGTGCCAGCAGCGTAGGGGGGAGCGGGAGGGTGCGCGAGCAGTACTTC	CASSVGGSGRVREQYF
.	TRBV5-1	.	TRBJ2-7	TGCGCCAGCAGCTTGCTCGCAGGTAATGACGAGCAGTACTTC	CASSLLAGNDEQYF
.	TRBV9	TRBD1	TRBJ1-4	TGTGCCAGCAGCGTAGATGACAGGGGTAATGAAAGACTGTTTTTT	CASSVDDRGNERLFF
.	TRBV2	.	TRBJ2-5	TGTGCCAGCAGTGGGCGAGGGAAGGAGACCCAGTACTTC	CASSGRGKETQYF
.	TRBV6-4	.	TRBJ2-5	TGTGCCAGCAGTGACCCTGGAGATAACTACCAAGAGACCCAGTACTTC	CASSDPGDNYQETQYF
.	TRBV11-1	TRBD1	TRBJ2-7	TGTGCCAGCAGCTTAGTCTCCCGGGACAGGGGTTCCTACGAGCAGTACTTC	CASSLVSRDRGSYEQYF
.	TRBV4-1	.	TRBJ2-7	TGCGCCAGCAGCCAAGGGGAGGGGGACTCCTACGAGCAGTACTTC	CASSQGEGDSYEQYF
.	TRBV7-9	.	TRBJ1-2	TGTGCCAGCAGCTTGACAGGTTTGGATGGCTACACCTTC	CASSLTGLDGYTF
.	TRBV7-6	.	TRBJ2-3	TGTGCCAGCAGCTTAGCGACTGGACCAGGGGATACGCAGTATTTT	CASSLATGPGDTQYF
.	TRBV7-8	TRBD2	TRBJ2-2	TGTGCCAGCAGCTTGCTAGCGGGAGGGCCCAGAACCGGGGAGCTGTTTTTT	CASSLLAGGPRTGELFF
once	TRBV7-2	.	TRBJ2-2	TGTGCCAGCAGTCTTAGTTCCGGGACAACGAACACCGGGGAGCTGTTTTTT	CASSLSSGTTNTGELFF
.	TRBV7-9	TRBD1	TRBJ1-1	TGTGCCAGCAGCTTATCGTTGGGACAGGGGAACACTGAAGCTTTCTTT	CASSLSLGQGNTEAFF